The T cell receptor beta chain described here comes from a study of Ad26.COV2.S vaccination and SARS-CoV-2 variants. The overall study: It was the COV1001 Ad26.COV2.S trial arm that included the donor. Points from the study as a whole: Quantification of TCR breadth and depth may have yielded underestimates of total T cell responses. Non-spike TCR breadth was similar in vaccine and placebo recipients.

Sequencing used immunoSEQ multiplex PCR; TCRdb keeps in-frame clones, though not all of them. This table holds some 320,000 clones, around 84% found once. Of note for this clone: The antigen remains unidentified.

Described treatment: roughly 18 received Ad26.COV2.S at low or high dose, single or two shots; roughly five received placebo; per-sample allocation not given. The samples were gathered on day 63 after the first injection of vaccine or placebo. The receptor was derived from a person between 18 and 60 years old who received the Ad26.COV2.S COVID-19 vaccine or a placebo. Sequences were derived from peripheral blood, sampled in a trial of Ad26.COV2.S vaccine versus placebo.

CDR3 sequence (DNA): TGTGCCAGCAACCCTGGGGGGACTGGAAACACCATATATTTT. Residues: CASNPGGTGNTIYF. V gene TRBV19 combines with J gene TRBJ1-3, with D perhaps matching TRBD1 (5 bases). The germline gives CDR1 LNHDA, CDR2 SQIVND (reference sequence). With 9 bases removed from V and 2 bases from J, the gap between germline ends came to 14 bases. The CDR3 covers 14 residues.